This TCR beta chain was obtained from a study of blood T cell repertoires in COVID-19. Study summary: Symptom resolution, clearance, or two negative PCRs marked the recovered donors of Cohort 3. PBMCs, B-cell-depleted T cells, or T cells provided the cDNA or gDNA that made up the material. Researchers got acute and convalescent COVID-19 samples from the United States, Italy and Spain.

The germline V gene encodes CDR1 ENHRY and CDR2 SYGVKD. The CDR3 consists of 19 residues. With 6 bases clipped from V and 0 bases from J, the junction kept 12 bases outside the gene matches. Original handling: Researchers report that nucleated cell counts were estimated from reference gene primer amplification. Sequenced by immunoSEQ multiplex PCR; TCRdb stores in-frame clones only, minus some. V and J calls and clone size come straight from that table; D and trimming were deduced from the DNA. The data contain about 280,000 clones, more than 75% of them seen just once; the ten biggest clones take up 2%.

This receptor was obtained from an older woman in a cohort exposed to, infected with or recovered from COVID-19 (not recorded which). The sample taken for sequencing was PBMCs or T cells enriched from blood (not recorded which). V usage is TRBV10-3 and J usage is TRBJ2-6; TRBD1 agrees at 9 bases. The CDR3 DNA is TGTGCCATCAGCCGGCCCCCGGGACAGGGTGGCTCTGGGGCCAACGTCCTGACTTTC. Amino acid sequence: CAISRPPGQGGSGANVLTF.